A single sample gave rise to the 25 T cell receptor beta chains below, sequenced in a study of OX40 agonist ivuxolimab in advanced cancers. Method: immunoSEQ multiplex PCR; TCRdb's copy keeps in-frame clones and lacks some. Here the sample spans about 35,000 clones, approximately 80% being singletons. This material consisted of CD4+ or CD8+ T cells sorted from blood, taken in a trial of the OX40 agonist ivuxolimab. The receptors shown here come from an adult with an advanced solid tumor such as melanoma, head and neck, liver or kidney cancer.

J is TRBJ1-4 and V is TRBV7-6; 7 bases agree with TRBD1. CDR1 is SGHVS, CDR2 FNYEAQ, per germline. V was clipped by 5 bases and J by 1 base; unmatched bases: 7. The CDR3 extends over 16 amino acids. CDR3 sequence (DNA): TGTGCCAGCAGCCCGAAGGGACAGCTAACTAATGAAAAACTGTTTTTT. The encoded protein is CASSPKGQLTNEKLFF.

This sequence joins TRBV18 and TRBJ2-6, with 8 bases that match TRBD1. With 3 bases clipped from V and 0 bases from J, the junction kept 7 bases outside the gene matches. The CDR3 contains 18 residues. Germline assignment: CDR1 KGHSH and CDR2 LQKENI. CDR3 protein: CASSPDRGSLSGANVLTF. The CDR3 nucleotides are TGTGCCAGCTCACCCGACAGGGGATCCCTCTCTGGGGCCAACGTCCTGACTTTC.

The J gene is TRBJ1-4, the V gene TRBV6-1, with TRBD1 as a possible D gene (6 bases). Germline loops: CDR1 MNHNS, CDR2 SASEGT. Trimming left V 2 bases short and J 7 bases short, with 17 bases between. This CDR3 has 16 residues. CDR3 protein: CASSEFAEGEVEKLFF. Here the CDR3 DNA reads TGTGCCAGCAGTGAATTCGCCGAGGGGGAGGTTGAAAAACTGTTTTTT.

The chain combines TRBV6-5 with TRBJ1-2; D possibly corresponds to TRBD1 (5 bases). This CDR3 comprises 15 residues. Germline-derived CDR1 and CDR2 are MNHEY and SVGAGI. With 4 bases removed from V and 4 bases from J, the gap between germline ends came to 16 bases. CDR3 in DNA: TGTGCCAGCAGTTCCGGGGCTTTTGATATCTATGGCTACACCTTC. It yields the protein CASSSGAFDIYGYTF.

The rearrangement uses TRBV5-1 and TRBJ1-6; D call uncertain. The CDR3 is 17 residues long. Trimming shortened V by 0 bases and J by 6 bases, and 16 bases separated the two germline ends. CDR1 and CDR2 (germline): SGHRS, YFSETQ. CDR3 in amino acids: CASSLGLSPVGNSPLHF. In DNA, the CDR3 is TGCGCCAGCAGCTTGGGTTTAAGCCCGGTCGGTAATTCACCCCTCCACTTT.

The chain employs TRBV9 and TRBJ2-2, with TRBD2 matching 8 bases. CDR3 length: 16 amino acids. V lost 4 bases to trimming and J lost 6 bases; unmatched junction nucleotides: 11. Germline values: CDR1 SGDLS, CDR2 YYNGEE. The CDR3 loop reads CASSPQRGGHPGELFF. The CDR3 nucleotides read TGTGCCAGCAGCCCCCAACGGGGGGGACATCCCGGGGAGCTGTTTTTT.

The CDR3 nucleotides are TGCGCCAGCAGCTTTGGACTAGCGGGATATGATACGCAGTATTTT. Protein sequence: CASSFGLAGYDTQYF. The genes are TRBV5-1 and TRBJ2-3; 12 nucleotides match TRBD2. Germline V gene data show CDR1 as SGHRS and CDR2 as YFSETQ. With 2 bases clipped from V and 6 bases from J, the junction kept 4 bases outside the gene matches. The CDR3 contains 15 residues.

This chain uses TRBV4-1 with TRBJ2-4; weak D call: TRBD2 (5 bases). Germline V gives CDR1 MGHRA, CDR2 YSYEKL. V gave up 1 base and J gave up 3 bases, with 13 bases separating them. This CDR3 comprises 16 residues. Here the CDR3 reads CASSQVSARDKNIQYF. CDR3 DNA sequence: TGCGCCAGCAGCCAAGTATCTGCCCGGGACAAAAACATTCAGTACTTC.

This sequence joins TRBV4-2 and TRBJ2-5; the D gene could be TRBD1 or TRBD2 (5 bases each). Trimming left V 1 base short and J 3 bases short, with 9 bases between. The CDR3 consists of 14 residues. CDR1 is LGHNA, CDR2 YNFKEQ, per germline. Written as DNA, the CDR3 is TGTGCCAGCAGCCAAGGGTGGGGGAAAGAGACCCAGTACTTC. Its translation: CASSQGWGKETQYF.

The V gene is TRBV28, the J gene TRBJ1-2; possible D gene TRBD1, 5 bases. This CDR3 is built from 12 residues. CDR1 and CDR2 (germline): MDHEN, SYDVKM. The V and J ends lost 5 bases and 4 bases respectively, with 8 bases between them. The CDR3 nucleotides read TGTGCCAGCAGTATAGGGGCCTATGGCTACACCTTC. As protein: CASSIGAYGYTF.

This clone has a handful of counts. The chain has TRBV11-2 and TRBJ2-7, with a tentative D call TRBD2 (6 bases). V lost 0 bases, J lost 4 bases, and 13 bases lay in between. The CDR3 spans 15 residues. Germline V gene lookup returns CDR1 SGHAT and CDR2 FQNNGV. CDR3 sequence (DNA): TGTGCCAGCAGCTTAGATGGAGGGGTCGGGTACGAGCAGTACTTC. Translating it yields CASSLDGGVGYEQYF.

This clone was detected a few times. This chain joins TRBV19 and TRBJ1-1; maybe TRBD1 (5 bases). The germline V gene has CDR1 LNHDA and CDR2 SQIVND (reference sequence). The germline V and J ends were trimmed by 8 bases and 0 bases, with 7 bases remaining between them. The CDR3 is 12 residues long. CDR3: CASWGVNTEAFF. The CDR3 DNA follows: TGTGCCAGTTGGGGCGTGAACACTGAAGCTTTCTTT.

Points on this clone: Distinct nucleotide sequences in the sample also encode this CDR3. The rearrangement links TRBV19 to TRBJ1-5, with 11 bases fitting TRBD1. This CDR3 comprises 13 residues. Per germline, CDR1 LNHDA and CDR2 SQIVND (reference sequence). V was pared by 6 bases and J by 5 bases, with 0 bases of the junction left unmatched. The CDR3 nucleotides read TGTGCCAGTAGGGGACAGGGGGATCAGCCCCAGCATTTT. The encoded protein is CASRGQGDQPQHF.

This clone was found once. The chain has TRBV4-2 and TRBJ2-7, with D uncertain. Trimming took off 4 bases at V and 1 base at J, with 11 bases between the two ends. Germline V lookup: CDR1 LGHNA, CDR2 YNFKEQ. The CDR3 is 14 amino acids. CDR3 in amino acids: CASSPSAGSYEQYF. The CDR3 DNA is TGTGCCAGCAGCCCCTCGGCCGGGTCCTACGAGCAGTACTTC.

This rearrangement joins TRBV7-9 to TRBJ2-1; tentatively, D is TRBD2 (6 bases). The CDR3 consists of 13 residues. The V gene lost 1 base and the J gene lost 10 bases, with 11 bases spanning the gap. Germline V gene sequence: CDR1 SEHNR, CDR2 FQNEAQ (reference sequence). The CDR3 loop is CASSLGVGGEQFF. The DNA for the CDR3 is TGTGCCAGCAGCTTAGGGGTTGGGGGGGAGCAGTTCTTC.

The V call is TRBV27, the J call TRBJ2-1; TRBD2 agrees at 9 bases. Germline V lookup: CDR1 MNHEY, CDR2 SMNVEV (reference sequence). Germline trimming cut 4 bases from V and 1 base from J; bases unmatched to any gene: 5. The CDR3 sequence is 16 residues long. The chain's CDR3 is CASSSVAGGSYNEQFF. The CDR3 nucleotides read TGTGCCAGCAGTTCCGTTGCGGGAGGGTCCTACAATGAGCAGTTCTTC.

The chain is built from TRBV7-8 and TRBJ2-1, with D uncertain. CDR1 SGHVS and CDR2 FQNEAQ come from the germline V gene. The CDR3 spans 16 residues. The ends were cut back, 0 bases at V and 1 base at J, with 10 bases in the middle. CDR3 sequence reads: CASSLAVVGSYNEQFF. The CDR3 DNA sequence: TGTGCCAGCAGCTTAGCCGTAGTAGGATCCTACAATGAGCAGTTCTTC.

The rearrangement joins TRBV5-6 to TRBJ2-3; D could derive from TRBD1 or TRBD2 (6 bases each). The ends were cut back, 0 bases at V and 2 bases at J, with 10 bases in the middle. Germline V gene data show CDR1 as SGHDT and CDR2 as YYEEEE. The CDR3 totals 15 residues. The CDR3 region has the DNA TGTGCCAGCAGCTTGGGACCGGGGGCCACAGATACGCAGTATTTT. Protein product: CASSLGPGATDTQYF. Full variable domain (rest looked up from reference TRBV5-6 and TRBJ2-3): DAGVTQSPTHLIKTRGQQVTLRCSPKSGHDTVSWYQQALGQGPQFIFQYYEEEERQRGNFPDRFSGHQFPNYSSELNVNALLLGDSALYLCASSLGPGATDTQYFGPGTRLTVL.

The chain combines TRBV5-1 with TRBJ2-1, with D hard to call. Germline CDR1 reads SGHRS; CDR2 reads YFSETQ. Trimming removed 4 bases from V and 3 bases from J, with 14 bases in between. The CDR3 contains 15 residues. The DNA of the CDR3 is TGCGCCAGCAGCCTAAGCCCGACCGTCTACAATGAGCAGTTCTTC. It is translated as CASSLSPTVYNEQFF.

This chain uses TRBV5-1 with TRBJ1-5; 8 bases map to TRBD1. CDR1 SGHRS and CDR2 YFSETQ come from the germline V gene. This CDR3 comprises 14 residues. V shed 6 bases and J 3 bases; nucleotides not matched to a gene: 5. CDR3 in amino acids: CASKLQGDNQPQHF. Here the CDR3 DNA reads TGCGCCAGCAAGTTACAGGGGGACAATCAGCCCCAGCATTTT.

For this clone: This same CDR3 is encoded by further DNA sequences in the sample. The chain recombines TRBV5-4 with TRBJ2-5; D possibly corresponds to TRBD1 (7 bases). The V and J ends lost 2 bases and 2 bases respectively, with 13 bases between them. Germline values: CDR1 SGHNT, CDR2 YYREEE (reference sequence). The CDR3 loop spans 15 amino acids. In DNA form, the CDR3 reads TGTGCCAGCAGCTTCGGAGGGACAGCACAAGAGACCCAGTACTTC. This sequence encodes CASSFGGTAQETQYF.

This rearrangement joins TRBV4-1 to TRBJ1-5; no clear D gene. The V gene's germline CDR1 is MGHRA and CDR2 YSYEKL. The germline V and J ends were trimmed by 1 base and 9 bases, with 10 bases remaining between them. This CDR3 has 13 amino acids. DNA for the CDR3: TGCGCCAGCAGCCAAGTCTACACGGGGCCCCAGCATTTT. This gives the protein CASSQVYTGPQHF.

The chain links TRBV2 to TRBJ2-5; unclear D gene. Near its end, the DNA agrees better with TRBJ2-7, so the J call may be wrong. This CDR3 spans 11 amino acids. Germline V gene lookup returns CDR1 SNHLY and CDR2 FYNNEI. CDR3 coding DNA: TGTGCCAGCAGTTATACCTACGAGCAGTACTTC. Amino acid sequence: CASSYTYEQYF.

The rearrangement joins TRBV7-9 to TRBJ1-3; D is unclear. Germline loops: CDR1 SEHNR, CDR2 FQNEAQ (reference sequence). The CDR3 totals 16 residues. With 0 bases removed from V and 7 bases from J, the gap between germline ends came to 16 bases. As DNA, the CDR3 is TGTGCCAGCAGCTTAGCGGGGTCCCGAGCCTGGAACACCATATATTTT. Its translation is CASSLAGSRAWNTIYF.

V and J are TRBV5-8 and TRBJ1-6, with 12 nucleotides matching TRBD1. This CDR3 is 15 amino acids long. Looked up from germline, CDR1 is SGHTS and CDR2 is YDEGEE. V lost 2 bases to trimming and J lost 10 bases; unmatched junction nucleotides: 4. CDR3 loop: CASSFRDRGRSPLHF. CDR3 bases: TGTGCCAGCAGCTTCCGGGACAGGGGGCGATCACCCCTCCACTTT.